These T cell receptor beta chains were read from a single sample in a study of metastatic and nonmetastatic thyroid tumors. MiXCR re-clonotyped the PCR reads for TCRdb. The sample lists tens of thousands of clones, roughly 14% seen once, with approximately 14% in the top ten. The sample consisted of tumor tissue. The receptors come from a female donor with papillary thyroid cancer or a benign thyroid nodule (not recorded which). Some clones in this sample may be carry-over from other donors' samples. The CDR3 runs from the conserved cysteine through the conserved F or W. The D gene is left open where the match is weak. Expanded clones are given a class, and other clones once, few, many or no size at all.

size: many
J: TRBJ1-5
V: TRBV5-1
D: .
DNA: TGCGCCAGCAGCTTGGCTCCGGATCAGCCCCAGCATTTT
CDR3: CASSLAPDQPQHF

size: .
J: TRBJ2-1
V: TRBV30
D: TRBD2
DNA: TGTGCCTGGAGAGAACCGGGACTAGGGGGGTTCTTC
CDR3: CAWREPGLGGFF

size: .
J: TRBJ1-1
V: TRBV5-1
D: TRBD1
DNA: TGCGCCAGCGGCCCCTACACGACAGGGGCCAAAGCTTTCTTT
CDR3: CASGPYTTGAKAFF

size: many
J: TRBJ2-2
V: TRBV5-1
D: .
DNA: TGCGCCAGCAGCCGGGATTTACAGGGAGGGACCGGGGAGCTGTTTTTT
CDR3: CASSRDLQGGTGELFF

size: many
J: TRBJ1-1
V: TRBV4-1
D: .
DNA: TGCGCCAGCAGCCAAGACGCAGGGAACACTGAAGCTTTCTTT
CDR3: CASSQDAGNTEAFF

size: medium-sized
J: TRBJ2-7
V: TRBV11-2
D: .
DNA: TGTGCCAGCAGCTCGCTTGACAGAGCCTACGAGCAGTACTTC
CDR3: CASSSLDRAYEQYF

size: .
J: TRBJ2-7
V: TRBV3-1
D: .
DNA: TGTGCCAACAGCCAAGAGGAAGGGCAGGGTTGGGGTAACGAGCAGTGCTTC
CDR3: CANSQEEGQGWGNEQCF

size: many
J: TRBJ2-7
V: TRBV18
D: TRBD2
DNA: TGTGCCAGCTCACCTATTGGGCTAGCGGGAGGTGACGAGCAGTACTTC
CDR3: CASSPIGLAGGDEQYF

size: many
J: TRBJ2-3
V: TRBV5-4
D: TRBD2
DNA: TGTGCCAGCAGCTTGTGGGCGGGAGCGCCAGATACGCAGTATTTT
CDR3: CASSLWAGAPDTQYF

size: many
J: TRBJ2-3
V: TRBV11-2
D: TRBD2
DNA: TGTGCCAGCAGCCCCGGACTAGCGGGAGGCGCAGATACGCAGTATTTT
CDR3: CASSPGLAGGADTQYF

size: medium-sized
J: TRBJ2-7
V: TRBV5-1
D: TRBD2
DNA: TGCGCCAGCAGCAAGAGCGGGGGGGCCTACGAGCAGTACTTC
CDR3: CASSKSGGAYEQYF

size: many
J: TRBJ1-2
V: TRBV5-4
D: .
DNA: TGTGCCAGCAGCTTGGTGGGAGGGCAAATCCCCGCAACCTTC
CDR3: CASSLVGGQIPATF

size: .
J: TRBJ1-2
V: TRBV4-2
D: .
DNA: TGTGCCAGCAGCCAACGGCTTTGGGGGGGCGCGGTGGATGGCTACACTTTC
CDR3: CASSQRLWGGAVDGYTF

size: medium-sized
J: TRBJ1-4
V: TRBV2
D: .
DNA: TGTGCCAGCAGTGGGTACAGAGCAACTAATGAAAAACTGTTTTTT
CDR3: CASSGYRATNEKLFF

size: .
J: TRBJ1-1
V: TRBV5-1
D: .
DNA: TGCGCCAGCAGCTTAATGGGGGCGACAGAAGCTTTCTTT
CDR3: CASSLMGATEAFF

size: many
J: TRBJ2-1
V: TRBV7-2
D: .
DNA: TGTGCCAGCAGCCCCTTGGGTACGGCGCAATACAATGAGCAGTTCTTC
CDR3: CASSPLGTAQYNEQFF

size: many
J: TRBJ2-5
V: TRBV5-1
D: TRBD2
DNA: TGCGCCAGCAGCTTGCGTGCGTTAGCGGGAATGGAGACCCAGTACTTC
CDR3: CASSLRALAGMETQYF

size: many
J: TRBJ1-4
V: TRBV18
D: .
DNA: TGTGCCAGCTCACCACAGGGTTCTAATGAAAAACTGTTTTTT
CDR3: CASSPQGSNEKLFF

size: medium-sized
J: TRBJ2-7
V: TRBV5-1
D: TRBD2
DNA: TGCGCCAGCAGTCCTCGGGCGGGAGAGAATTTAATCTACGAGCAGTACTTC
CDR3: CASSPRAGENLIYEQYF

size: many
J: TRBJ2-3
V: TRBV5-6
D: .
DNA: TGTGCCAGCAGCTTGGGACGGGGGGCCATGTATTTT
CDR3: CASSLGRGAMYF

size: many
J: TRBJ1-5
V: TRBV2
D: .
DNA: TGTGCCAGCAGTGAATCTTTGCGGCAGGATCAGCCCCAGCATTTT
CDR3: CASSESLRQDQPQHF

size: .
J: TRBJ1-1
V: TRBV5-1
D: .
DNA: TGCGCCAGCAGCTTGGGTATGAACACTGAAGCTTTCTTT
CDR3: CASSLGMNTEAFF

size: many
J: TRBJ2-3
V: TRBV6-6
D: .
DNA: TGTGCCAGCAGTTACGGGACGATTTCAGATACGCAGTATTTT
CDR3: CASSYGTISDTQYF

size: many
J: TRBJ1-2
V: TRBV12-3/TRBV12-4
D: .
DNA: TGTGCCAGCAGCAGTGAGGGAGCCTATGGCTACACCTTC
CDR3: CASSSEGAYGYTF

size: many
J: TRBJ1-5
V: TRBV19
D: .
DNA: TGTGCCAGTAGTATAGACAGGGCTCAGCCCCAGCATTTT
CDR3: CASSIDRAQPQHF

size: many
J: TRBJ2-7
V: TRBV4-1
D: .
DNA: TGCGCCAGCAGCCCCGGTCCCACCTACGAGCAGTACTTC
CDR3: CASSPGPTYEQYF

size: many
J: TRBJ2-3
V: TRBV5-1
D: .
DNA: TGCGCCAGCAGCTTGGCCCCCGACAGCACAGATACGCAGTATTTT
CDR3: CASSLAPDSTDTQYF

size: many
J: TRBJ1-1
V: TRBV28
D: TRBD1
DNA: TGTGCCAGCAGTGTAGGACAGGGGTTCCGGACTGAAGCTTTCTTT
CDR3: CASSVGQGFRTEAFF

size: many
J: TRBJ1-4
V: TRBV18
D: .
DNA: TGTGCCAGCTCACCAAGCCAGGAGGAAAAACTGTTTTTT
CDR3: CASSPSQEEKLFF